The 30 T cell receptor beta chains below come from one sample, sequenced in a study of T cell responses to AZD1222 COVID-19 vaccine. Clones were read by immunoSEQ multiplex PCR, and TCRdb kept only the in-frame ones, dropping some. Here the sample spans fewer than 200,000 clones, roughly 85% being singletons. The sample was peripheral blood, taken 28 days after the second AZD1222 dose. These receptors were taken from an adult who received the AZD1222 COVID-19 vaccine.

The chain employs TRBV6-1 and TRBJ1-2, with no clear D. The CDR3 runs to 12 residues. The germline gives CDR1 MNHNS, CDR2 SASEGT. V lost 3 bases and J 4 bases, leaving 6 bases between the germline ends. DNA of the CDR3: TGTGCCAGCAGTGACCGGCTCTATGGCTACACCTTC. This codes for CASSDRLYGYTF.

The chain recombines TRBV10-2 with TRBJ2-1, with TRBD2 identical over 9 bases. Germline V lookup: CDR1 WSHSY, CDR2 SAAADI. This CDR3 spans 14 amino acids. Trimming removed 2 bases from V and 7 bases from J; junction bases left unmatched: 3. In DNA form, the CDR3 reads TGCGCCAGCAGTGAGGGCGGGGGGGAGAATGAGCAGTTCTTC. Translating gives CASSEGGGENEQFF.

The chain employs TRBV2 and TRBJ2-1; D could derive from TRBD1 or TRBD2 (6 bases each). The CDR3 sequence is 14 residues long. Germline CDR1 reads SNHLY; CDR2 reads FYNNEI. With 4 bases removed from V and 5 bases from J, the gap between germline ends came to 12 bases. CDR3 bases: TGTGCCAGCAGTGGGGGGGCAGAAAACAATGAGCAGTTCTTC. It is translated as CASSGGAENNEQFF.

The CDR3 sequence: CASSSPTETRLIDEQFF. CDR3 in DNA: TGTGCCAGCAGCTCCCCCACCGAGACTAGGCTTATCGATGAGCAGTTCTTC. This rearrangement joins TRBV7-2 to TRBJ2-1, with D possibly TRBD2 on 6 matching bases. Trimming removed 4 bases at V and 8 bases at J, with 24 bases between. Germline CDR1 reads SGHTA; CDR2 reads FQGNSA. The CDR3 has 17 amino acids.

The J gene is TRBJ1-3, the V gene TRBV4-3; tentatively, D is TRBD1 (6 bases). V gave up 1 base and J gave up 4 bases, with 11 bases separating them. Germline V CDR1 and CDR2: LGHNA, YSLEER. The CDR3 extends over 15 amino acids. The CDR3 here is CASSQGPGQGNTIYF. The CDR3 DNA reads as TGCGCCAGCAGCCAAGGACCGGGACAAGGAAACACCATATATTTT.

This sequence joins TRBV10-3 and TRBJ2-3; 8 nucleotides align to TRBD1. Germline V gene data show CDR1 as ENHRY and CDR2 as SYGVKD. This CDR3 is built from 12 residues. The J segment lost 5 bases and the V segment lost 7 bases, leaving 2 bases of the junction unmatched. DNA for the CDR3: TGTGCCATCAACGACAGGGGAGATACGCAGTATTTT. Its translation is CAINDRGDTQYF.

This sequence joins TRBV6-2 or TRBV6-3 and TRBJ2-7; a possible D gene is TRBD1 (5 bases). With 5 bases removed from V and 2 bases from J, the gap between germline ends came to 19 bases. The CDR3 runs 16 residues. The germline CDR1 and CDR2 sequences are MNHEY and SVGEGT. CDR3 nucleotide sequence: TGTGCCAGCAGTCCCCTCGGACACCAAGGACCCTACGAGCAGTACTTC. Translation gives CASSPLGHQGPYEQYF.

The chain carries TRBV5-5 and TRBJ2-7; 9 nucleotides match TRBD1. The CDR3 consists of 15 residues. Germline-derived CDR1 and CDR2 are SGHKS and YYEKEE (reference sequence). J gave up 4 bases and V 1 base, and 6 bases lay outside the gene matches. The CDR3 DNA reads as TGTGCCAGCAGCTTGATCGCGGGACAGGGTTACGAGCAGTACTTC. This sequence encodes CASSLIAGQGYEQYF.

This clone was detected only a few times. V usage is TRBV5-8 and J usage is TRBJ2-7; 9 positions agree with TRBD1. CDR3 length: 14 residues. Germline CDR1 reads SGHTS; CDR2 reads YDEGEE. V shed 5 bases, J shed 6 bases, and the junction held 9 bases outside the gene matches. The CDR3, as DNA: TGTGCCAGCAGTTGGGACAGGGCTTTCGGCGAGCAGTACTTC. Translation gives CASSWDRAFGEQYF. Drawing the rest from reference TRBV5-8 and TRBJ2-7, the complete variable domain is EAGVTQSPTHLIKTRGQQATLRCSPISGHTSVYWYQQALGLGLQFLLWYDEGEERNRGNFPPRFSGRQFPNYSSELNVNALELEDSALYLCASSWDRAFGEQYFGPGTRLTVT.

V gene TRBV10-3 combines with J gene TRBJ2-3; 10 nucleotides agree with TRBD2. Germline CDR1 and CDR2: ENHRY and SYGVKD. This CDR3 has 18 amino acids. The J segment lost 2 bases and the V segment lost 0 bases, leaving 8 bases of the junction unmatched. CDR3 residues: CAISESSGGARNTDTQYF. Here the CDR3 DNA reads TGTGCCATCAGTGAGTCGAGCGGGGGGGCCAGGAACACAGATACGCAGTATTTT.

The rearrangement joins TRBV3-1 (or the pseudogene TRBV3-2) to TRBJ2-5, with a possible D match to TRBD2 (5 bases). CDR3 length: 14 amino acids. Germline CDR1 reads LGHDT; CDR2 reads YNNKEL (reference sequence). Trimming stripped 4 bases from V and 0 bases from J, with 9 bases between. The CDR3 reads CASSPGEYQETQYF. The CDR3 DNA reads as TGTGCCAGCAGCCCTGGGGAGTACCAAGAGACCCAGTACTTC.

The chain carries TRBV5-1 and TRBJ2-2; D is perhaps TRBD1 (6 bases). CDR1 is SGHRS, CDR2 YFSETQ, per germline. With 2 bases removed from V and 1 base from J, the gap between germline ends came to 15 bases. CDR3 length: 17 amino acids. The DNA of the CDR3 is TGCGCCAGCAGCTTCCCACAGGGTGGGCTGAACACCGGGGAGCTGTTTTTT. Translating it yields CASSFPQGGLNTGELFF.

The rearrangement uses TRBV14 and TRBJ2-3; no reliable D call. Trimming left V 2 bases short and J 0 bases short, with 12 bases between. This CDR3 comprises 16 residues. Germline lookup yields CDR1 SGHDN and CDR2 FVKESK. The CDR3 DNA reads TGTGCCAGCAGCCAATTTCAGACAACTAGCACAGATACGCAGTATTTT. This encodes CASSQFQTTSTDTQYF.

The rearrangement links TRBV19 to TRBJ2-3; D unresolved. The CDR3 sequence is 14 residues long. V was cut by 2 bases and J by 0 bases, with 6 bases left in between. The germline gives CDR1 LNHDA, CDR2 SQIVND (reference sequence). CDR3 sequence (DNA): TGTGCCAGTAGTATATCCGGGAGCACAGATACGCAGTATTTT. It encodes CASSISGSTDTQYF.

The chain has TRBV7-8 and TRBJ1-2; 7 bases are a match to TRBD1. V lost 5 bases and J lost 4; bases outside the gene matches: 13. The CDR3 covers 16 residues. From germline, CDR1 is SGHVS and CDR2 FQNEAQ. The CDR3 DNA is TGTGCCAGCAGCACCCAGCCGACAGGGACGGTCTATGGCTACACCTTC. Protein product: CASSTQPTGTVYGYTF.

This clone was observed a single time. The gene calls are TRBV19 and TRBJ2-7; D might be TRBD1 (6 bases). CDR1 and CDR2 from the germline V gene are LNHDA and SQIVND (reference sequence). The CDR3 is 12 amino acids. V lost 3 bases and J lost 7, with 10 bases in between. CDR3 protein: CASSILRGEQYF. DNA for the CDR3: TGTGCCAGTAGTATCCTCAGGGGAGAGCAGTACTTC.

V is TRBV3-1 (or the pseudogene TRBV3-2) and J is TRBJ2-7, with 9 bases aligning to TRBD2. V shed 1 base and J 9 bases; nucleotides not matched to a gene: 10. Germline V gene lookup returns CDR1 LGHDT and CDR2 YNNKEL (reference sequence). The CDR3 is 15 amino acids. CDR3 sequence reads: CASSQAGAGGLGQYF. CDR3 bases: TGTGCCAGCAGCCAAGCAGGTGCGGGGGGGTTGGGGCAGTACTTC.

This clone was observed a single time. The genes are TRBV5-1 and TRBJ2-2; TRBD1 matches 7 bases. Germline CDR1 is SGHRS and CDR2 is YFSETQ. The junction had 6 bases not matched to a gene; V was cut back by 9 bases and J by 1 base. CDR3 length equals 14 residues. This chain's CDR3 is CATSRQGNTGELFF. The CDR3, as DNA: TGCGCCACCTCGAGACAGGGGAACACCGGGGAGCTGTTTTTT.

This clone was picked up one time. The chain employs TRBV25-1 and TRBJ1-1; maybe TRBD1 (5 bases). The germline gives CDR1 MGHDK, CDR2 SYGVNS. The length of the CDR3 is 13 residues. The ends were cut back, 2 bases at V and 6 bases at J, with 10 bases in the middle. CDR3 sequence: CASSEAGRAEAFF. The CDR3 region has the DNA TGTGCCAGCAGTGAAGCTGGCAGGGCTGAAGCTTTCTTT.

The chain combines TRBV5-1 with TRBJ2-7; a weak D match, TRBD2 (6 bases). The CDR3 is 15 amino acids. Trimming cost V 0 bases and J 6 bases, with 16 bases left between them. Looked up from germline, CDR1 is SGHRS and CDR2 is YFSETQ. The CDR3 region is CASSLAGGTQTEQYF. The CDR3 DNA reads TGCGCCAGCAGCTTGGCCGGGGGAACGCAAACCGAGCAGTACTTC.

V gene TRBV7-9 combines with J gene TRBJ1-1; 9 positions match TRBD1. Trimming cost V 6 bases and J 5 bases; bases outside gene matches: 19. The CDR3 extends over 18 amino acids. Germline CDR1 reads SEHNR; CDR2 reads FQNEAQ (reference sequence). The CDR3 loop is CASSPNQGVTGGRTEAFF. The CDR3 nucleotides read TGTGCCAGCAGTCCTAACCAAGGGGTGACAGGGGGGAGGACTGAAGCTTTCTTT.

This sequence joins TRBV5-6 and TRBJ2-3; a possible D gene is TRBD2 (6 bases). CDR3 length equals 15 residues. The V gene lost 0 bases and the J gene lost 1 base, with 9 bases spanning the gap. Germline V gene sequence: CDR1 SGHDT, CDR2 YYEEEE. CDR3 nucleotides: TGTGCCAGCAGCTTGGCGGGAGACCGCACAGATACGCAGTATTTT. This translates into CASSLAGDRTDTQYF.

J is TRBJ1-6 and V is TRBV6-4; D ambiguous. V shed 0 bases and J shed 8 bases, with 5 bases lying between them. Germline V CDR1 and CDR2: MRHNA, SNTAGT. This CDR3 is 13 amino acids long. As DNA, the CDR3 is TGTGCCAGCAGTGACTCTGAATATTCACCCCTCCACTTT. It codes for CASSDSEYSPLHF.

This rearrangement joins TRBV11-2 to TRBJ1-5; weak D call: TRBD1 (5 bases). This CDR3 has 13 residues. Trimming removed 5 bases at V and 9 bases at J, with 14 bases between. The germline CDR1 and CDR2 sequences are SGHAT and FQNNGV. The CDR3 coding sequence is TGTGCCAGCAGCATCGGGGCCTCCGGGCCCCAGCATTTT. Encoded protein: CASSIGASGPQHF.

The rearrangement uses TRBV11-2 and TRBJ1-4; D remains unclear. The CDR3 is made up of 14 amino acids. The V gene lost 5 bases and the J gene lost 8 bases, with 15 bases spanning the gap. CDR1 and CDR2 from the germline V gene are SGHAT and FQNNGV. CDR3 residues: CASSPVIGGEKLFF. The CDR3 DNA reads TGTGCCAGCAGCCCTGTCATTGGAGGAGAAAAACTGTTTTTT.

The chain has TRBV16 and TRBJ1-2, with D possibly being TRBD1 (5 bases). CDR3 length equals 16 residues. V lost 5 bases to trimming and J lost 3 bases, with 19 bases between them. Germline-derived CDR1 and CDR2 are KGHSY and FQNENV. CDR3: CASSNGARSYDYGYTF. CDR3 in DNA: TGTGCCAGCAGCAATGGGGCTCGGTCCTATGACTATGGCTACACCTTC.

The gene calls are TRBV12-3 or TRBV12-4 and TRBJ2-1; 9 positions agree with TRBD1. The CDR3 is 13 residues long. Trimming cost V 6 bases and J 10 bases; bases outside gene matches: 7. CDR3 sequence: CASRSRDRDEQFF. The CDR3 DNA reads TGTGCCAGCAGGTCCCGGGACAGGGACGAGCAGTTCTTC.

The V and J genes are TRBV5-8 and TRBJ2-7; possibly TRBD1 for D (5 bases). V lost 0 bases and J lost 0, with 10 bases in between. This CDR3 comprises 15 residues. Per germline, CDR1 SGHTS and CDR2 YDEGEE. The CDR3 loop reads CASSLGPGNSYEQYF. The CDR3, as DNA: TGTGCCAGCAGCTTGGGTCCAGGGAACTCCTACGAGCAGTACTTC. The full variable domain, in which reference TRBV5-8 and TRBJ2-7 provide the parts outside the CDR3, is EAGVTQSPTHLIKTRGQQATLRCSPISGHTSVYWYQQALGLGLQFLLWYDEGEERNRGNFPPRFSGRQFPNYSSELNVNALELEDSALYLCASSLGPGNSYEQYFGPGTRLTVT.

This clone was seen just once. The chain is built from TRBV18 and TRBJ1-1; no definite D call. The V end was cut by 5 bases, the J end by 4 bases, with 17 bases between. This CDR3 is built from 15 residues. CDR1 KGHSH and CDR2 LQKENI come from the germline V gene. The CDR3 region has the DNA TGTGCCAGCTCAGGCAAAGGGTTGGAGGGCACTGAAGCTTTCTTT. This encodes CASSGKGLEGTEAFF.

The V and J genes are TRBV4-1 and TRBJ2-1; D not certain. The CDR3 consists of 14 residues. Germline-derived CDR1 and CDR2 are MGHRA and YSYEKL. V lost 1 base to trimming and J lost 8 bases, with 12 bases between them. CDR3 loop: CASSQGEGLDEQFF. The CDR3 region has the DNA TGCGCCAGCAGCCAAGGAGAAGGATTGGATGAGCAGTTCTTC.